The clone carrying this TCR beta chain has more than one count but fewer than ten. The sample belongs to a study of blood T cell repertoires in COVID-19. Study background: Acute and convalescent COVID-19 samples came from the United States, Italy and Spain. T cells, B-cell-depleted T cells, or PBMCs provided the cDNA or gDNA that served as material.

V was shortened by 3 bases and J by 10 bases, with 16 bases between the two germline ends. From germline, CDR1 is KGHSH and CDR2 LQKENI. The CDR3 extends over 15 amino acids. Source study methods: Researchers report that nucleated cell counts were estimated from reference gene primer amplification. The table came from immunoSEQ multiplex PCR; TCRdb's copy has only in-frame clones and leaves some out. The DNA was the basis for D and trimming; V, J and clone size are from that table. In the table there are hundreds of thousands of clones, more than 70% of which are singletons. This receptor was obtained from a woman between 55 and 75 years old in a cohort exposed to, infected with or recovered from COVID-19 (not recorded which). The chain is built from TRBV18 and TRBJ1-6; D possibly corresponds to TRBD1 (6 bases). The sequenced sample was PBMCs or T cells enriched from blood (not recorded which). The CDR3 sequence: CASSPTDSSSSPLHF. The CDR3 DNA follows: TGTGCCAGCTCACCGACGGACAGCAGTAGCTCACCCCTCCACTTT. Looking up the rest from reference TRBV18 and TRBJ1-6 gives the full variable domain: NAGVMQNPRHLVRRRGQEARLRCSPMKGHSHVYWYRQLPEEGLKFMVYLQKENIIDESGMPKERFSAEFPKEGPSILRIQQVVRGDSAAYFCASSPTDSSSSPLHFGNGTRLTVT.